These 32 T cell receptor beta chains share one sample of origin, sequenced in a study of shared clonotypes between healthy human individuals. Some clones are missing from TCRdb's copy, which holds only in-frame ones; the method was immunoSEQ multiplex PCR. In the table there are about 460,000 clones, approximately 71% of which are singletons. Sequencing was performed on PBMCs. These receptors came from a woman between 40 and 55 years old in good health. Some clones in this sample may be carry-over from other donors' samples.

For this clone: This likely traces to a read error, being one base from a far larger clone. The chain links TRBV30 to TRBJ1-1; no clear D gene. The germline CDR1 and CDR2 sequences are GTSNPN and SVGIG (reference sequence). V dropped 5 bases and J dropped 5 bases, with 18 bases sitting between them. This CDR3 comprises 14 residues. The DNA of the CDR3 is TGTGCCTGGTCCAAACCCAGGTTCGTGACTGAAGCTTTCTTT. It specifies CAWSKPRFVTEAFF.

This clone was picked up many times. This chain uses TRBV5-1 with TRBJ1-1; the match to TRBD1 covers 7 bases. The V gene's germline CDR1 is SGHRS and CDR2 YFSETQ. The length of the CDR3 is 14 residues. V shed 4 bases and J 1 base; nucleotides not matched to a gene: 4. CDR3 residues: CASSRSGGNTEAFF. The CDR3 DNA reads TGCGCCAGCAGCAGGTCAGGGGGGAACACTGAAGCTTTCTTT.

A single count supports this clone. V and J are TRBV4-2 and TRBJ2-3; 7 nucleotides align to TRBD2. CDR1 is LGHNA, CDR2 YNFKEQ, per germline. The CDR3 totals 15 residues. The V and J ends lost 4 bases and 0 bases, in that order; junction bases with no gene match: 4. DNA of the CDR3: TGTGCCAGCAGCCGGGGGGGGAGCAGCACAGATACGCAGTATTTT. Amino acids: CASSRGGSSTDTQYF.

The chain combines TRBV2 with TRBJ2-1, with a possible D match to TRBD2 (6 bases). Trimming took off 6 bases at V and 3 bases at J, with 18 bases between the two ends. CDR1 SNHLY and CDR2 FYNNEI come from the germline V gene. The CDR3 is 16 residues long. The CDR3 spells CASRVGLAGHYNEQFF. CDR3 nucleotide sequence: TGTGCCAGCAGAGTGGGACTGGCGGGTCACTACAATGAGCAGTTCTTC.

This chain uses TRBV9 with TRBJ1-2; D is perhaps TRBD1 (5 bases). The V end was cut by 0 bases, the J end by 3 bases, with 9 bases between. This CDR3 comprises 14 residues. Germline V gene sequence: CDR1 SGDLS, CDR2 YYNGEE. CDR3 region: CASSVDDSYYGYTF. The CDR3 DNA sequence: TGTGCCAGCAGCGTAGACGACAGCTACTATGGCTACACCTTC.

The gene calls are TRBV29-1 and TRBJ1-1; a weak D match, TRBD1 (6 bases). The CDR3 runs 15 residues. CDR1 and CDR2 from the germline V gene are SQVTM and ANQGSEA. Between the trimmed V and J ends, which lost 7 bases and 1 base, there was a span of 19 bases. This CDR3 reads CSAKYRGDPNTEAFF. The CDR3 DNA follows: TGCAGCGCCAAGTATAGGGGGGACCCGAACACTGAAGCTTTCTTT.

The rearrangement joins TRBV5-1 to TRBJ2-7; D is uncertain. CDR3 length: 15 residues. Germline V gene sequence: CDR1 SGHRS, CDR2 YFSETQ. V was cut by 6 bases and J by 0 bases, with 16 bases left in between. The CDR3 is CASTRTATDSYEQYF. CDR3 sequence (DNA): TGCGCCAGCACTCGTACGGCAACCGACTCCTACGAGCAGTACTTC.

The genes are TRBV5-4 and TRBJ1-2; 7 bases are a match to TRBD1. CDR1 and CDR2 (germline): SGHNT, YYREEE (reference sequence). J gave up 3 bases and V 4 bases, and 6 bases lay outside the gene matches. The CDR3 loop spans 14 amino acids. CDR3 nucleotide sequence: TGTGCCAGCAGCCGGACAGGACCAGACTATGGCTACACCTTC. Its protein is CASSRTGPDYGYTF.

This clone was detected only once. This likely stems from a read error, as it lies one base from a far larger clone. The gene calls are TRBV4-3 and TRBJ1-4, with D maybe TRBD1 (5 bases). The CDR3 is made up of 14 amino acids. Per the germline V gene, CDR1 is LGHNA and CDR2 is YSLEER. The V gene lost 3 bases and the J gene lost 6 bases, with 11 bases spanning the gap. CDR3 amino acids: CASSHDSSDEKLFF. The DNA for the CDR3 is TGCGCCAGCAGCCACGACAGTTCTGATGAAAAACTGTTTTTT.

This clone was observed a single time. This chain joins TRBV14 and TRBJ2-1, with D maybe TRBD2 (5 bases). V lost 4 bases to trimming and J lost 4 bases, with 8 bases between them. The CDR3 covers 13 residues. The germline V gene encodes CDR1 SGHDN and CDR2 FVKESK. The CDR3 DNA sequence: TGTGCCAGCAGCCTCGGACTTTACAATGAGCAGTTCTTC. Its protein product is CASSLGLYNEQFF.

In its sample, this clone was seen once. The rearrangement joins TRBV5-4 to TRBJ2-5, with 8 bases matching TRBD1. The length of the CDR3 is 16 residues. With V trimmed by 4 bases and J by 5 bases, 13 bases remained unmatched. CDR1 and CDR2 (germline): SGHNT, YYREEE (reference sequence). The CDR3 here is CASSLTGQGQGETQYF. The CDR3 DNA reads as TGTGCCAGCAGCCTTACCGGACAGGGCCAGGGGGAGACCCAGTACTTC.

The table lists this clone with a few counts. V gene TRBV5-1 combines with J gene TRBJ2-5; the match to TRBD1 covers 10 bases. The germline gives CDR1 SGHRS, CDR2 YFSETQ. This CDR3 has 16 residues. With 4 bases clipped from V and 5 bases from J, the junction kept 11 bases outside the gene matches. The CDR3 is CASSPGQGPPEETQYF. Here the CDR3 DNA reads TGCGCCAGCAGCCCGGGACAGGGGCCGCCTGAGGAGACCCAGTACTTC.

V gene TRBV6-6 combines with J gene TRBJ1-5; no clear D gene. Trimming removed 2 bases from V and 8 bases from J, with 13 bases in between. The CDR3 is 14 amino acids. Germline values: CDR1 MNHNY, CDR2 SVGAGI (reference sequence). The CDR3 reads CASSYRLTLEPQHF. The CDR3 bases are TGTGCCAGCAGTTACAGGCTTACGCTCGAGCCCCAGCATTTT.

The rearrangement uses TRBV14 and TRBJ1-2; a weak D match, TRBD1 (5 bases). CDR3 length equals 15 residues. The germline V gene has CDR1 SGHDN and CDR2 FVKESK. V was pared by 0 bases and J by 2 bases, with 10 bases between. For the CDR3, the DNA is TGTGCCAGCAGCCAAGATGCGGGGGGAAACTATGGCTACACCTTC. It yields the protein CASSQDAGGNYGYTF.

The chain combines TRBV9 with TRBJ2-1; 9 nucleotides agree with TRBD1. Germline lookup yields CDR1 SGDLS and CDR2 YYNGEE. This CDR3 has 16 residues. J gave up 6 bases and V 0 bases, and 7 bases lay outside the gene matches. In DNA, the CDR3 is TGTGCCAGCAGCGTAGTCACAGGGGGCTTTCGCAATGAGCAGTTCTTC. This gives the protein CASSVVTGGFRNEQFF.

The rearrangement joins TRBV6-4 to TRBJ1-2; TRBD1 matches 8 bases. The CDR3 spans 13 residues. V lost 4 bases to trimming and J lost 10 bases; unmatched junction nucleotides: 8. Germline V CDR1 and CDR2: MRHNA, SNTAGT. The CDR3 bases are TGTGCCAGCAGTGGGAGGACAGGGAGCGACTACACCTTC. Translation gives CASSGRTGSDYTF.

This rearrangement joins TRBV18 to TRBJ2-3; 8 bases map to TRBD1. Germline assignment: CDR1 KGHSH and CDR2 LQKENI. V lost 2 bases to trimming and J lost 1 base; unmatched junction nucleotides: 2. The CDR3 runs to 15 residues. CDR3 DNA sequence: TGTGCCAGCTCACCAGCGACAGGGGGCACAGATACGCAGTATTTT. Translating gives CASSPATGGTDTQYF.

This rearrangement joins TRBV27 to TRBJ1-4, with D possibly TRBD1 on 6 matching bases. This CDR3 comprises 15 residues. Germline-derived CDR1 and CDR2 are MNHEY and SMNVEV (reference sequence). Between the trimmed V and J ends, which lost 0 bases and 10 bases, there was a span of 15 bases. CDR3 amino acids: CASSLSGASGRKLFF. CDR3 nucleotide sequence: TGTGCCAGCAGTTTATCGGGGGCGTCAGGGAGAAAACTGTTTTTT.

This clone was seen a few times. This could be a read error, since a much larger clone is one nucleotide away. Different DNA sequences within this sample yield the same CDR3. CDR3: CASRPQLGVYEQYF. CDR3 sequence (DNA): TGTGCCAGCAGGCCCCAGTTAGGCGTCTACGAGCAGTACTTC. The V gene is TRBV27, the J gene TRBJ2-7; D unresolved. CDR3 size: 14 residues. V was trimmed by 6 bases and J by 3 bases, leaving 15 bases between them. Germline values: CDR1 MNHEY, CDR2 SMNVEV (reference sequence).

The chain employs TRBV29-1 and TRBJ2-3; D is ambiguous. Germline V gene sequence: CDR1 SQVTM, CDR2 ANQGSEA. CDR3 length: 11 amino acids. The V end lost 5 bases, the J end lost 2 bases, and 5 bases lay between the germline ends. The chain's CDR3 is CSVLVTDTQYF. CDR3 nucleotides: TGCAGCGTTCTAGTCACAGATACGCAGTATTTT.

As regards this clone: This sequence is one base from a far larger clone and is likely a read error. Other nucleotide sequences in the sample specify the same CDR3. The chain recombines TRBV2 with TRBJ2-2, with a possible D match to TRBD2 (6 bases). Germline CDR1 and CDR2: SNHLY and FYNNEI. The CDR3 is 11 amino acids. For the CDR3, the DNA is TGTGCCAGTCGCGGGACCGGGGAGCTGTTCTTT. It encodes CASRGTGELFF. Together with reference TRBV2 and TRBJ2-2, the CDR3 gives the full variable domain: EPEVTQTPSHQVTQMGQEVILRCVPISNHLYFYWYRQILGQKVEFLVSFYNNEISEKSEIFDDQFSVERPDGSNFTLKIRSTKLEDSAMYFCASRGTGELFFGEGSRLTVL.

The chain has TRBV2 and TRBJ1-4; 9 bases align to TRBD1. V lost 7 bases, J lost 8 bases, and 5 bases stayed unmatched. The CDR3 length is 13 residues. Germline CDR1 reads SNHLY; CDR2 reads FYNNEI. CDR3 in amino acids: CASIQGAGEKLFF. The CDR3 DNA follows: TGTGCCAGCATACAGGGGGCAGGGGAAAAACTGTTTTTT.

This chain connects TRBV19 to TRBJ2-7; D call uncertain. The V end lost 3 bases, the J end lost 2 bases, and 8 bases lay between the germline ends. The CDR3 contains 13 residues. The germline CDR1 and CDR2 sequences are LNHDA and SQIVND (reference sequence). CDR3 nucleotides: TGTGCCAGTAGTATTCAGGCCGCCTACGAGCAGTACTTC. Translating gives CASSIQAAYEQYF.

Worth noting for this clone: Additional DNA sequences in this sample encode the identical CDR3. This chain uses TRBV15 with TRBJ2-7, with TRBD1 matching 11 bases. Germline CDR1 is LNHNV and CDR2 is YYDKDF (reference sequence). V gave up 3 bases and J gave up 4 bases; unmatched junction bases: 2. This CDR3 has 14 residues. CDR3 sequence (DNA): TGTGCCACCAGCAGGGACAGGGGGCGTTACGAGCAGTACTTC. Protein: CATSRDRGRYEQYF.

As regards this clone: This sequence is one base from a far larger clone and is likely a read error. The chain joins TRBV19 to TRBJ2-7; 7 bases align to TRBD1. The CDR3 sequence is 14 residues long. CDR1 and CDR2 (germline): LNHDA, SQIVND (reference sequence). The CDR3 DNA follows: TGTGCCAGTAGTACCCCGGGACAGAAATACGAGCAGCACTTC. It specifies CASSTPGQKYEQHF.

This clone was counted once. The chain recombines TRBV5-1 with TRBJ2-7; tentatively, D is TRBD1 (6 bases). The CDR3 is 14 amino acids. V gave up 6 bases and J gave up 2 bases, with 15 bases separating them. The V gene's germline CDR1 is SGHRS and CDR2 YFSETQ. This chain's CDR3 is CASKGQPETYEQYF. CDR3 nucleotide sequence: TGCGCCAGCAAAGGACAGCCTGAGACCTACGAGCAGTACTTC.

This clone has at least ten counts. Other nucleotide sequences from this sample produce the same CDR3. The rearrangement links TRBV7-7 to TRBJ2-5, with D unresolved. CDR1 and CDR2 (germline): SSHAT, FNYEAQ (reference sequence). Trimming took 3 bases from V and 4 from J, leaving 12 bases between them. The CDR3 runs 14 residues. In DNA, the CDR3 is TGTGCCAGCAGCTTTGGGCAGGCGGCAGAGACCCAGTACTTC. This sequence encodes CASSFGQAAETQYF.

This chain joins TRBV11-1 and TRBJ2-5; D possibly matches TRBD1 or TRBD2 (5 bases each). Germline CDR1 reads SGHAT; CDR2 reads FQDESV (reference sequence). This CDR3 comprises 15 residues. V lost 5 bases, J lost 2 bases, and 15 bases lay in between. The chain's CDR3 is CASSLYRDLQETQYF. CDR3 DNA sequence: TGTGCCAGCAGCCTTTACCGGGACCTTCAAGAGACCCAGTACTTC.

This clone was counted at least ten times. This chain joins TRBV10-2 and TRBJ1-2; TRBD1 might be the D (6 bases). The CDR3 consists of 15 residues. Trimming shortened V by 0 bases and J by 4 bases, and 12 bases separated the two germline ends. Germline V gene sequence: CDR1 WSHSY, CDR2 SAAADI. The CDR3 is CASSESTGTSYGYTF. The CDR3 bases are TGCGCCAGCAGTGAGTCGACAGGAACCAGCTATGGCTACACCTTC.

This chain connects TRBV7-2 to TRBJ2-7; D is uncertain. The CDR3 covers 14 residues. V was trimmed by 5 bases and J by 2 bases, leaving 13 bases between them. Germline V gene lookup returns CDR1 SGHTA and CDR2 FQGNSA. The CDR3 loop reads CASSPRWGTYEQYF. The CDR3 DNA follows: TGTGCCAGCAGCCCTAGGTGGGGAACCTACGAGCAGTACTTC.

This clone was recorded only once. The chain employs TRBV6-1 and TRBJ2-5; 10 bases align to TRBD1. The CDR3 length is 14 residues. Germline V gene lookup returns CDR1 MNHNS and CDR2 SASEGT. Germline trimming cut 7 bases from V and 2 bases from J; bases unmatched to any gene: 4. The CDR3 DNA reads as TGTGCCAGCATGCAGGACAGGGGGCAAGAGACCCAGTACTTC. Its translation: CASMQDRGQETQYF.

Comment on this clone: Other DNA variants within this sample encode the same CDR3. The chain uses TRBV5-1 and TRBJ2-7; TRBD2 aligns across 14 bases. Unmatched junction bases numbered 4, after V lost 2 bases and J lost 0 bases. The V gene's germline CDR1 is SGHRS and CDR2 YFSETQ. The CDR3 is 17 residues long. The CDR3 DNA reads TGCGCCAGCAGCTTAGGACTAGCGGGAGGTAGCTCCTACGAGCAGTACTTC. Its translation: CASSLGLAGGSSYEQYF.